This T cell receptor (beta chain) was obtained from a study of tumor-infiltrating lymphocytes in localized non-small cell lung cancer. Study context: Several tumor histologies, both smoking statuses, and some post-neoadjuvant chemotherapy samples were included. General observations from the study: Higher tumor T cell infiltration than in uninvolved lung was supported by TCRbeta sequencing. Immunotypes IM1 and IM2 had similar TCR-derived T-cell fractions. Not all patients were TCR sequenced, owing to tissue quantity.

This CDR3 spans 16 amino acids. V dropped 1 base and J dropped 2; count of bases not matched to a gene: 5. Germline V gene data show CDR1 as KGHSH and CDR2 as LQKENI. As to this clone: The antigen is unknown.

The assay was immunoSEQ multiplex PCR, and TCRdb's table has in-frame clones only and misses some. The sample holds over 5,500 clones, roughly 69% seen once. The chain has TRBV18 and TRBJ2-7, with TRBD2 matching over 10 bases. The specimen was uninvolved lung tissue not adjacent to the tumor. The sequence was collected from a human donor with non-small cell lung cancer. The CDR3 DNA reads TGTGCCAGCTCACCACTAGCGGGGGGTCTAGCCTACGAGCAGTACTTC. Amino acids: CASSPLAGGLAYEQYF.